This T cell receptor beta chain was sequenced during a study of tumor and adjacent non-tumor tissue in lung cancer. Concerning this clonotype: A read error may account for a junction end that differs from germline.

TCRbeta libraries were built with three rounds of nested PCR, modified from ARM-PCR. TCRdb processed the multiplex PCR reads anew with MiXCR; each CDR3 protein has one entry. The repertoire has 120,000 or so distinct CDR3 sequences, roughly 64% of them found once; the top ten carry 9.5% to 15%. RNA was extracted from bulk tissue without any cell sorting. CDR1 and CDR2 (germline): MGHRA, YSYEKL. The CDR3 is 16 residues long. The V and J genes are TRBV4-1 and TRBJ2-2; D perhaps matches TRBD2 (5 bases). Sequenced: lung tumor tissue. The receptor comes from a man aged 25-40 years with non-small cell lung cancer. The chain's CDR3 is CASSQIPRRSTGELLF. DNA of the CDR3: TGCGCCAGCAGCCAAATCCCCAGGCGGAGCACCGGGGAGCTGTTATTT.